Following are 12 T cell receptor beta chains from one sample sequenced in a study of PD-L1 blockade in urothelial cancer. Sequencing used immunoSEQ multiplex PCR; TCRdb keeps in-frame clones, though not all of them. The sample has 70,000 to 85,000 clones, roughly 88% seen once. Time point specified: pretreatment peripheral blood. The sequencing used PBMCs, collected around atezolizumab (anti-PD-L1) treatment. These receptors were collected from a man aged 65-85 years with urothelial cancer.

The chain links TRBV7-8 to TRBJ2-2; 9 bases line up with TRBD2. After removal of 4 bases from V and 7 bases from J, the junction contained 7 bases not matched to a gene. The CDR3 totals 15 residues. Germline CDR1 is SGHVS and CDR2 is FQNEAQ. CDR3 residues: CASSYWTSVGGELFF. CDR3 DNA sequence: TGTGCCAGCAGCTACTGGACTAGCGTGGGCGGGGAGCTGTTTTTT.

The chain is built from TRBV5-6 and TRBJ2-1, with TRBD1 matching 12 bases. The V gene's germline CDR1 is SGHDT and CDR2 YYEEEE. After removal of 3 bases from V and 6 bases from J, the junction contained 4 bases not matched to a gene. The length of the CDR3 is 15 residues. The CDR3 loop is CASSWDRGRANEQFF. The CDR3 DNA sequence: TGTGCCAGCAGCTGGGACAGGGGGCGCGCCAATGAGCAGTTCTTC.

The chain has TRBV2 and TRBJ1-1, with unresolved D. V was trimmed by 4 bases and J by 2 bases, leaving 20 bases between them. The CDR3 sequence is 17 residues long. Germline values: CDR1 SNHLY, CDR2 FYNNEI. CDR3 in DNA: TGTGCCAGCAGTGGTCCCAGTCAGTCCAGGCCAAACACTGAAGCTTTCTTT. Residues: CASSGPSQSRPNTEAFF.

The V call is TRBV11-2, the J call TRBJ2-7; D is perhaps TRBD2 (6 bases). Trimming took 3 bases from V and 4 from J, leaving 13 bases between them. This CDR3 has 14 residues. The germline CDR1 and CDR2 sequences are SGHAT and FQNNGV. CDR3 amino acids: CASSFKRVGYEQYF. The CDR3 DNA is TGTGCCAGCAGCTTTAAGCGGGTAGGATACGAGCAGTACTTC.

This clone was recorded once. The V and J genes are TRBV5-1 and TRBJ2-2; D possibly corresponds to TRBD1 (6 bases). Germline V gene sequence: CDR1 SGHRS, CDR2 YFSETQ. This CDR3 has 16 amino acids. Trimming shortened V by 2 bases and J by 3 bases, and 14 bases separated the two germline ends. CDR3 protein: CASSFWGQGDTGELFF. CDR3 coding DNA: TGCGCCAGCAGCTTTTGGGGGCAGGGTGACACCGGGGAGCTGTTTTTT. The entire variable domain, with the rest obtained from reference TRBV5-1 and TRBJ2-2, is as follows: KAGVTQTPRYLIKTRGQQVTLSCSPISGHRSVSWYQQTPGQGLQFLFEYFSETQRNKGNFPGRFSGRQFSNSRSEMNVSTLELGDSALYLCASSFWGQGDTGELFFGEGSRLTVL.

The chain has TRBV27 and TRBJ2-3; 16 bases line up with TRBD2. J lost 5 bases, V lost 5 bases, and 10 bases had no gene match. Germline V CDR1 and CDR2: MNHEY, SMNVEV (reference sequence). The CDR3 length is 18 residues. Written as DNA, the CDR3 is TGTGCCAGCAGTCGTCCCGGGACTAGCGGGAGGGGAGGAGATACGCAGTATTTT. It encodes CASSRPGTSGRGGDTQYF.

This chain links TRBV29-1 with TRBJ2-3; 7 nucleotides line up with TRBD1. Germline CDR1 is SQVTM and CDR2 is ANQGSEA. The CDR3 has 13 amino acids. Germline trimming cut 4 bases from V and 0 bases from J; bases unmatched to any gene: 1. CDR3 loop: CSVAGGSTDTQYF. DNA for the CDR3: TGCAGCGTTGCAGGGGGAAGCACAGATACGCAGTATTTT.

V is TRBV5-1 and J is TRBJ2-5; 12 bases line up with TRBD2. Unmatched junction bases numbered 10, after V lost 4 bases and J lost 3 bases. The germline gives CDR1 SGHRS, CDR2 YFSETQ. The CDR3 has 17 residues. The CDR3 DNA sequence: TGCGCCAGCAGCCCAAGGACTAGCGGGACGGGGGAAGAGACCCAGTACTTC. Translated, it gives CASSPRTSGTGEETQYF.

J is TRBJ1-2 and V is TRBV18; TRBD1 aligns across 8 bases. This CDR3 comprises 14 residues. The J segment lost 6 bases and the V segment lost 0 bases, leaving 3 bases of the junction unmatched. Germline V gives CDR1 KGHSH, CDR2 LQKENI. The CDR3 DNA sequence: TGTGCCAGCTCACCACCGGGACAGGAGCATGGCTACACCTTC. This gives the protein CASSPPGQEHGYTF.

The chain joins TRBV5-6 to TRBJ1-1; D unclear. Looked up from germline, CDR1 is SGHDT and CDR2 is YYEEEE. The CDR3 runs 15 residues. V lost 4 bases and J lost 1, with 14 bases in between. CDR3 sequence (DNA): TGTGCCAGCAGCGCCTCAGGTAGTCGGAACACTGAAGCTTTCTTT. Protein product: CASSASGSRNTEAFF.

V gene TRBV18 combines with J gene TRBJ1-2; D is possibly TRBD1 (5 bases). Germline CDR1 reads KGHSH; CDR2 reads LQKENI. The CDR3 runs 16 residues. The germline V and J ends were trimmed by 4 bases and 7 bases, with 22 bases remaining between them. The CDR3 spells CASSQMTAYSGFGYTF. CDR3 bases: TGTGCCAGCTCACAAATGACAGCTTATTCGGGTTTTGGCTACACCTTC.

The chain has TRBV28 and TRBJ1-4; 7 bases fit TRBD1. Germline V gene sequence: CDR1 MDHEN, CDR2 SYDVKM. CDR3 length equals 12 residues. V dropped 6 bases and J dropped 13; count of bases not matched to a gene: 8. In DNA form, the CDR3 reads TGTGCCAGCAGCCGCCCCCCAGGGGGACTGTTTTTT. Encoded protein: CASSRPPGGLFF. Variable domain in full (rest from reference TRBV28 and TRBJ1-4): DVKVTQSSRYLVKRTGEKVFLECVQDMDHENMFWYRQDPGLGLRLIYFSYDVKMKEKGDIPEGYSVSREKKERFSLILESASTNQTSMYLCASSRPPGGLFFGSGTQLSVL.